These T cell receptor beta chains were read from a single sample in a study of tumor and adjacent non-tumor tissue in lung cancer. One entry per CDR3 protein results from TCRdb running MiXCR on the multiplex PCR reads. This table has 80,000 to 100,000 distinct CDR3 sequences, about 80% appearing once. What was sequenced was distant non-tumor lung tissue. These receptors all stem from a man aged 60 to 69 with small cell lung cancer. Both conserved end residues are trimmed from each CDR3.

V gene: TRBV11-2
J gene: .
CDR3 protein: ASSPLAGASYNDQY

V gene: TRBV6-1
J gene: TRBJ2-6
CDR3 protein: ASSREDAWANVLT

V gene: TRBV29-1
J gene: TRBJ1-2
CDR3 protein: SVPHGDYGYT

V gene: TRBV11-2
J gene: .
CDR3 protein: ASHRLAGADTQH

V gene: TRBV12-3/TRBV12-4
J gene: TRBJ1-2
CDR3 protein: AGSFAVAWGGGYT

V gene: TRBV12-3/TRBV12-4
J gene: TRBJ2-2
CDR3 protein: AGSFSGTDTGEPF

V gene: TRBV5-5
J gene: TRBJ1-4
CDR3 protein: ASSWGLLRTNEKLF

V gene: TRBV11-2
J gene: TRBJ1-3
CDR3 protein: ASSLWGGAGDTIY

V gene: TRBV11-3
J gene: TRBJ2-1
CDR3 protein: ASSTKNDDEQF

V gene: TRBV11-3
J gene: TRBJ2-1
CDR3 protein: ASSLATYEQF

V gene: TRBV6-6
J gene: TRBJ2-2
CDR3 protein: ASSASAGPVNTGELF

V gene: TRBV21-1
J gene: TRBJ1-2
CDR3 protein: ASTSPRQGADYDYT

V gene: TRBV29-1
J gene: TRBJ1-1
CDR3 protein: SVRGQLNTEAF

V gene: TRBV5-1
J gene: TRBJ1-5
CDR3 protein: AIRPGESGQPQH

V gene: TRBV5-1
J gene: TRBJ2-3
CDR3 protein: ASNRLGTTDTQY

V gene: TRBV4-2
J gene: TRBJ2-1
CDR3 protein: ASSQAPTATSYKEQF

V gene: TRBV7-9
J gene: TRBJ2-5
CDR3 protein: ANSEQGSWETQY

V gene: TRBV29-1
J gene: TRBJ2-1
CDR3 protein: SVKLAGSPYNEQF

V gene: TRBV11-2
J gene: TRBJ2-1
CDR3 protein: ASSLPSGSLAEQF

V gene: TRBV18
J gene: TRBJ2-3
CDR3 protein: ASSSDRPGIDTQY

V gene: TRBV11-3
J gene: TRBJ2-7
CDR3 protein: ASSPGGQGHTEQY

V gene: TRBV6-1
J gene: TRBJ2-1
CDR3 protein: TSSELAGGKNEEF

V gene: TRBV5-4
J gene: TRBJ2-2
CDR3 protein: ASSPYNRGDTGELF

V gene: TRBV6-1
J gene: TRBJ1-4
CDR3 protein: VSSEHLDSEKLF

V gene: TRBV6-2/TRBV6-3
J gene: TRBJ2-7
CDR3 protein: ASSLISEGPPYKQY

V gene: TRBV4-1
J gene: TRBJ2-1
CDR3 protein: ASSHPGEDEQF

V gene: TRBV6-5
J gene: TRBJ2-3
CDR3 protein: ASSLGGLPDMQY

V gene: TRBV12-3/TRBV12-4
J gene: TRBJ2-1
CDR3 protein: ANSPVQGPHNEQF

V gene: TRBV11-2
J gene: TRBJ2-1
CDR3 protein: ASSLGARLVEQS

V gene: TRBV10-3
J gene: TRBJ1-1
CDR3 protein: ALRTDLINEAF

V gene: TRBV12-3/TRBV12-4
J gene: TRBJ2-1
CDR3 protein: ASSSTRGTYNEQF

V gene: TRBV5-1
J gene: TRBJ2-1
CDR3 protein: ASSLATSYNEQF

V gene: TRBV13
J gene: TRBJ1-1
CDR3 protein: AGSPDGGRPEAF

V gene: TRBV5-5
J gene: TRBJ2-4
CDR3 protein: TSSLLAGEY

V gene: TRBV4-2
J gene: TRBJ2-2
CDR3 protein: TGSQDLRANTGELF

V gene: TRBV30
J gene: TRBJ2-4
CDR3 protein: AWSAGTGRVKNIQC

V gene: TRBV11-2
J gene: TRBJ2-3
CDR3 protein: ASSLASTDMQY

V gene: TRBV11-2
J gene: TRBJ2-1
CDR3 protein: AGSFGVAGGYYYNEQF

V gene: TRBV12-3/TRBV12-4
J gene: TRBJ2-6
CDR3 protein: ASLGFGPGANVLT

V gene: TRBV4-1
J gene: TRBJ2-7
CDR3 protein: ASSQGYGEQY

V gene: TRBV12-3/TRBV12-4
J gene: TRBJ1-3
CDR3 protein: ASGVGEACTIY

V gene: TRBV5-4
J gene: TRBJ2-3
CDR3 protein: ASNTRRGGAADTQY

V gene: TRBV5-6
J gene: TRBJ2-5
CDR3 protein: ASSLGGRETQY